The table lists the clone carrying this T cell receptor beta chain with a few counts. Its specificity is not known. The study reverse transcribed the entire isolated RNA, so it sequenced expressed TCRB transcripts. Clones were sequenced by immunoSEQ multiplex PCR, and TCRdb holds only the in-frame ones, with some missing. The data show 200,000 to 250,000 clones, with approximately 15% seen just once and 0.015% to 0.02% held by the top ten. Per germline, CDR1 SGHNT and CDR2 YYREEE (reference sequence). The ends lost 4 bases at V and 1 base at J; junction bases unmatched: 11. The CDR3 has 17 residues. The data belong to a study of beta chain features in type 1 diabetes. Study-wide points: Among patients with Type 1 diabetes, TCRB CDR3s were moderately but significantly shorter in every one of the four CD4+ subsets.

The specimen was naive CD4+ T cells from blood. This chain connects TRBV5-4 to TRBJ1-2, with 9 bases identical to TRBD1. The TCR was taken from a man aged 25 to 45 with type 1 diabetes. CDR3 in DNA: TGTGCCAGCAGCGCACAGGACAGGGGACGCGGTAACTATGGCTACACCTTC. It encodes CASSAQDRGRGNYGYTF.